This TCR beta chain was sequenced in a study of post-analysis software for immune sequencing data (dated by TCRdb to between 2014 and 2017). As for the study more broadly: Relapsing-remitting, secondary progressive and progressive-relapsing multiple sclerosis were recorded as disease courses, and subtype annotation was lacking for some patients. A subset of samples was prepared in parallel using single-end sample barcoding, then pooled and co-amplified after Illumina adapter ligation. The multiple sclerosis patient repertoires were compared with 10 to 12 previously published healthy control repertoires from donors aged about 6 to 28 years. General study outcomes and caveats: Strong co-clustering of samples prepared in the same batch was shown by direct clustering with F measure, prompting a batch-effect correction. Multiple sclerosis patients had significantly lower normalized Chao1 diversity than controls, a result that suggests substantial peripheral T-cell clonal expansion. Patients showed significantly higher frequencies than controls for a handful of TRBV segments, among them TRBV5-6, TRBV5-1 and TRBV20-1. The multiple sclerosis patient group was slightly younger than the control group.

As regards this clonotype: Its recognized antigen is unknown. No clone much larger than this one lies a single base away; base qualities are absent.

The CDR3 measures 13 amino acids from cysteine to phenylalanine. Of all the DNA, just the CDR3 is kept, 39 bases in frame from base 1. V drops 3 bases and J drops 4 bases, leaving 12 bases in between. CDR1 and CDR2, looked up from the germline V gene, are SQVTM and ANQGSEA. Libraries were prepared through PCR. Data came from an Illumina HiSeq 2500. To reduce PCR and sequencing biases, unique molecular identifiers were built into the TCR beta cDNA libraries. Per 1 to 10 million input T cells, some 500,000 cDNA molecules were obtained, such that each molecule approximated one T cell. The patient libraries were prepared and sequenced with the same protocol used for the earlier healthy control dataset. Within a given batch, samples were prepared together, multiplexed and sequenced on the same HiSeq lane. The original pipeline was this. Raw barcoded reads were processed with MIGEC, and single-read molecular identifier groups were discarded before consensus assembly and CDR3 extraction. VDJtools was used for post-analysis of the clonotype tables, with diversity normalized by down-sampling every dataset to the smallest sample size. Repertoire overlap clustering matched CDR3 amino acid but not nucleotide sequences to correct batch-related cross-sample contamination. TCRdb reprocessed the public reads (quality trimming at Q25 with fastp, clone calling with MiXCR) and kept in-frame beta chains. CDR3 protein duplicates are merged, each entry listing the most common genes and DNA. TCRdb assigned the V and J calls; the authors' analysis was not used. For this sample there are around 500,000 distinct CDR3 sequences; roughly 34% appear just once. The ten largest clones represent less than 6% of the sample.

TCR beta repertoires were profiled from peripheral blood of 10 to 15 young patients with multiple sclerosis to demonstrate the VDJtools post-analysis software. The multiple sclerosis patients were children and adolescents ranging in age from about 6 to 17 years. This receptor was identified in a girl younger than 18 with multiple sclerosis. The sample taken for sequencing was blood. The sequence is built from TRBV29-1 and TRBJ1-1; tentative D gene TRBD1, with 5 bases matching. The DNA sequence is given as TGCAGCGTTGAGGAGGCCAGGGTCACTGAAGCTTTCTTT. It codes for CSVEEARVTEAFF.